This TCR beta chain was found in a study of identical twins. Germline V gives CDR1 SGHRS, CDR2 YFSETQ. V was clipped by 3 bases and J by 5 bases; unmatched bases: 4. CDR3 length equals 15 residues. TCRdb fed the 5' RACE reads into MiXCR, producing one record per CDR3 protein. Among about 520,000 distinct CDR3 sequences listed, about 20% were seen once. These same data were also listed under a study on T cells expressing NK-cell markers.

Sequenced sample: CD4+ T cells sorted from blood. The TCR originated in a young woman in good health. The chain links TRBV5-1 to TRBJ2-3, with TRBD2 identical over 12 bases. CDR3 sequence: CASSSTSGGLDTQYF. The CDR3 nucleotides read TGCGCCAGCAGCTCGACTAGCGGGGGCCTAGATACGCAGTATTTT.